This record looks at one TCR beta chain sequence and its context. The V gene end was trimmed by 6 bases and the J gene end by 9 bases; junction bases not matched to a gene: 8. Germline CDR1 reads MNHNY; CDR2 reads SVGAGI (reference sequence). The CDR3 contains 13 residues. The authors' processing: Reference gene primer amplification gave nucleated cell count estimates. Profiled with immunoSEQ multiplex PCR; TCRdb holds only in-frame clones, not every one. V and J calls and clone size come straight from that table; D and trimming were deduced from the DNA. In the table there are a few hundred thousand clones, approximately 81% of which are singletons. The entry originates in a study of blood T cell repertoires in COVID-19. Study-level information: Samples came from the United States, Italy and Spain, spanning acute and convalescent COVID-19. T cells, B-cell-depleted T cells, or PBMCs provided the cDNA or gDNA that served as material.

The clonotype comes from a woman aged 80 or over with acute or convalescent COVID-19. The V call is TRBV6-6, the J call TRBJ2-1, with TRBD2 identical over 7 bases. The specimen was peripheral blood. The CDR3 protein is CASSPRGRGEQFF. The CDR3 DNA follows: TGTGCCAGCAGCCCGCGGGGGAGGGGTGAGCAGTTCTTC.